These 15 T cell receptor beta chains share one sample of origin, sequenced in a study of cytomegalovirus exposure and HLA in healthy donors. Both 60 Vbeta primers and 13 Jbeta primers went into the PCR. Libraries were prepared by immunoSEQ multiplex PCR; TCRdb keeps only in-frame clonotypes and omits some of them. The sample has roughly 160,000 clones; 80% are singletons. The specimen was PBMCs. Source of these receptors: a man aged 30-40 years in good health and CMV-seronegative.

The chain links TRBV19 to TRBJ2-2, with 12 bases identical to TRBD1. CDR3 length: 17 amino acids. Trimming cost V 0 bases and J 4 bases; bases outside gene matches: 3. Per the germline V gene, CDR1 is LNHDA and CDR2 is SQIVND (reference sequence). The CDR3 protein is CASSIEGTGGLTGELFF. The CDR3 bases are TGTGCCAGTAGTATAGAGGGGACAGGGGGCCTCACCGGGGAGCTGTTTTTT.

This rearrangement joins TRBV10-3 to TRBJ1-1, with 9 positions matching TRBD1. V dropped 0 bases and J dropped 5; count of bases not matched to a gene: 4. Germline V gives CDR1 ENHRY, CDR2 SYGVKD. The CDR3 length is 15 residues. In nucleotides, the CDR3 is TGTGCCATCAGTGAGTCGACAGGGGGAAGGACTGAAGCTTTCTTT. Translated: CAISESTGGRTEAFF.

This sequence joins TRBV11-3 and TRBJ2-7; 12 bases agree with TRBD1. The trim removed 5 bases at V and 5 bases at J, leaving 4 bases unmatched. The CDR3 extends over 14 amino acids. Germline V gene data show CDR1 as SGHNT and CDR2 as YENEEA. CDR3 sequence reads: CASSQGQGAHEQYF. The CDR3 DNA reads TGTGCCAGCAGCCAGGGACAGGGGGCCCACGAGCAGTACTTC.

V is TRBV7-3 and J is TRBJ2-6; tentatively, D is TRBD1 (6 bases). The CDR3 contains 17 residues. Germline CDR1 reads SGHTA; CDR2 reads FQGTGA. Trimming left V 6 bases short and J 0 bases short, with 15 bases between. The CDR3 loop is CASRRTATSSGANVLTF. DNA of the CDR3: TGTGCCAGCAGGAGGACAGCTACTTCCTCTGGGGCCAACGTCCTGACTTTC.

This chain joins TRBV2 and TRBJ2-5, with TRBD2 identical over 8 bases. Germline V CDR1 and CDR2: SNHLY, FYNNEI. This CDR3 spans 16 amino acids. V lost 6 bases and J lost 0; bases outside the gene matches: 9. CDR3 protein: CASSEISGAHQETQYF. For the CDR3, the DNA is TGTGCCAGCAGCGAAATTAGCGGGGCCCACCAAGAGACCCAGTACTTC.

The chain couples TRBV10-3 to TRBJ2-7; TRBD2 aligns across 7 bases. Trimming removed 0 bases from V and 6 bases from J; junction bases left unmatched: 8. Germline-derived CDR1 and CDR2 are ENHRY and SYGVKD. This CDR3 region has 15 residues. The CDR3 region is CAISESSQGGVEQYF. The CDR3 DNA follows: TGTGCCATCAGTGAGTCAAGCCAGGGAGGGGTCGAGCAGTACTTC.

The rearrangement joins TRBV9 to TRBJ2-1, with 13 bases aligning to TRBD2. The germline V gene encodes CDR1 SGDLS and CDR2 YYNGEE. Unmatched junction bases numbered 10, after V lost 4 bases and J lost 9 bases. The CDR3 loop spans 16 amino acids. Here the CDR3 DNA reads TGTGCCAGCAGCCTACTAGCGGGGGGGCATCAGAGTGAGCAGTTCTTC. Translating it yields CASSLLAGGHQSEQFF.

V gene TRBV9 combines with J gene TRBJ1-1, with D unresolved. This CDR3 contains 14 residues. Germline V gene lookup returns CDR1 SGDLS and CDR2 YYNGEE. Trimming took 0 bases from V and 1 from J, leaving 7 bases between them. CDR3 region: CASSVGRANTEAFF. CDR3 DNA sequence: TGTGCCAGCAGCGTAGGGCGGGCGAACACTGAAGCTTTCTTT. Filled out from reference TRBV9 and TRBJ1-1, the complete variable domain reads DSGVTQTPKHLITATGQRVTLRCSPRSGDLSVYWYQQSLDQGLQFLIQYYNGEERAKGNILERFSAQQFPDLHSELNLSSLELGDSALYFCASSVGRANTEAFFGQGTRLTVV.

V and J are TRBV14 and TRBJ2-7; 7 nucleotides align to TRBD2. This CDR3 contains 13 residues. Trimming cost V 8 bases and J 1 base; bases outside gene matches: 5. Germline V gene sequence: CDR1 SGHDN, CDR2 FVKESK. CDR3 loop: CASAREGSYEQYF. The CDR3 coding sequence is TGTGCCAGCGCGAGGGAGGGGTCCTACGAGCAGTACTTC.

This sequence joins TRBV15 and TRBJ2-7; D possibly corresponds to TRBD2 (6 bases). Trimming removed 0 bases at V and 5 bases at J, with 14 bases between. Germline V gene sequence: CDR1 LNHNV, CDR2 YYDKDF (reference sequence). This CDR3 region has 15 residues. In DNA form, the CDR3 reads TGTGCCACCAGCAGAGATCGGGGGAATCCGGACGAGCAGTACTTC. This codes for CATSRDRGNPDEQYF.

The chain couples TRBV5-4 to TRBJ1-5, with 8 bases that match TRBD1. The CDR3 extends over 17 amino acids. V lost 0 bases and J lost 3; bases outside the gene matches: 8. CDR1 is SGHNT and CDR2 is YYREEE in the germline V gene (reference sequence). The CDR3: CASSLGPTGVVNQPQHF. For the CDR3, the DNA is TGTGCCAGCAGCTTGGGTCCGACAGGGGTTGTCAATCAGCCCCAGCATTTT.

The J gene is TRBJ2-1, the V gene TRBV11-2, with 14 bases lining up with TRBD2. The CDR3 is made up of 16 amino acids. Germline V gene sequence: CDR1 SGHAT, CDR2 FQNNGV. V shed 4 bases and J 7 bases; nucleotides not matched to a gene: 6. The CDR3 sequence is CASSSTSGGADNEQFF. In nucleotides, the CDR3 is TGTGCCAGCAGCTCGACTAGCGGGGGGGCAGATAATGAGCAGTTCTTC. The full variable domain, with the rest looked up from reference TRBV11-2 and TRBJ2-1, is EAGVAQSPRYKIIEKRQSVAFWCNPISGHATLYWYQQILGQGPKLLIQFQNNGVVDDSQLPKDRFSAERLKGVDSTLKIQPAKLEDSAVYLCASSSTSGGADNEQFFGPGTRLTVL.

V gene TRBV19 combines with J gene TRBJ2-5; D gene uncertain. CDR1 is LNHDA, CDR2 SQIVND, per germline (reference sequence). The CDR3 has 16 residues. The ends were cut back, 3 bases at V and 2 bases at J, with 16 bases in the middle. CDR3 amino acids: CASSIWFGSQQETQYF. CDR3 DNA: TGTGCCAGTAGTATTTGGTTCGGGTCCCAACAAGAGACCCAGTACTTC.

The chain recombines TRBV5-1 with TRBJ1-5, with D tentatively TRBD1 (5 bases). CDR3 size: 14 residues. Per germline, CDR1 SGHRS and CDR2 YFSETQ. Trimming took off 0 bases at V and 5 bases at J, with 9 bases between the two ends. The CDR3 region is CASSLGGVHQPQHF. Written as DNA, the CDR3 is TGCGCCAGCAGCTTGGGGGGGGTCCATCAGCCCCAGCATTTT.

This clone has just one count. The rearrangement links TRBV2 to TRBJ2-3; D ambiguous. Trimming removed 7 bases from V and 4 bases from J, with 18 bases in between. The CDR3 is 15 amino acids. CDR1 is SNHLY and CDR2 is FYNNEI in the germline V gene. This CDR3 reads CASTRITRPPDTQYF. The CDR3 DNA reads TGTGCCAGCACCAGGATCACTCGACCCCCAGATACGCAGTATTTT.